The sample holds one count of the clone carrying this TCR beta chain. Its target is not known. This entry belongs to a study of OX40 agonist ivuxolimab in advanced cancers. Study information: While on treatment, patients had intravenous ivuxolimab at 0.01 to 10 mg/kg every 2 weeks. A history of anti-PD-1, anti-PD-L1 or anti-CTLA-4 therapy was acceptable, and approximately 40% had some.

Unmatched junction bases numbered 9, after V lost 1 base and J lost 4 bases. Germline CDR1 is LGHNT and CDR2 is FRNRAP. The CDR3 extends over 17 amino acids. The protocol was immunoSEQ multiplex PCR, while the TCRdb copy is restricted to in-frame clones and leaves out a portion. The table records 30,000 to 45,000 clones, more than 75% of them present only once. Study-level results: Some nonresponders also had low normalized T-cell clonal expansion. There was clonal expansion of CD4+ and CD8+ blood T cells by week 6 at 0.1 to 3.0 mg/kg.

V is TRBV12-5 and J is TRBJ2-2, with 7 bases that match TRBD1. The origin of this receptor is an adult with an advanced solid tumor such as melanoma, head and neck, liver or kidney cancer. The source was CD4+ or CD8+ T cells sorted from blood, collected in a trial of the OX40 agonist ivuxolimab. The CDR3 DNA follows: TGTGCTAGTGGTTTGGCCAGTGGGACAGCCCGCACCGGGGAGCTGTTTTTT. This encodes CASGLASGTARTGELFF.